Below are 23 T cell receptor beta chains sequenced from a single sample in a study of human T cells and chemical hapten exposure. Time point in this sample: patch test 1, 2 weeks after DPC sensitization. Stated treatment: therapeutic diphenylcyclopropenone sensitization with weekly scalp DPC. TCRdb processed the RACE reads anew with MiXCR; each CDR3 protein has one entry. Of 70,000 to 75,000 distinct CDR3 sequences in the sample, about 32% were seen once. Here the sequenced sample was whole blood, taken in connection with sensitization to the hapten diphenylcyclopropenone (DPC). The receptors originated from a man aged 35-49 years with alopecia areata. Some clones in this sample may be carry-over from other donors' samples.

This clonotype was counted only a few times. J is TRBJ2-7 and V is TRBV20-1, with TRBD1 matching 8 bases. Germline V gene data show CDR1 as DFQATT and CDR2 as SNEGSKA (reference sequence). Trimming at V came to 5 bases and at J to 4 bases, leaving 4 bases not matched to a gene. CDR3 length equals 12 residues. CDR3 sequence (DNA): TGCAGTGCTGGGCGACAGGGGTACGAGCAGTACTTC. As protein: CSAGRQGYEQYF.

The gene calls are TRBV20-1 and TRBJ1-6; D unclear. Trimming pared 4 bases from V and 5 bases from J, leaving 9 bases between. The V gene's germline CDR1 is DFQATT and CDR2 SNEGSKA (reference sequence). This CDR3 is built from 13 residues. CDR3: CSAIGPNNSPLHF. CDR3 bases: TGCAGTGCTATCGGACCTAATAATTCACCCCTCCACTTT.

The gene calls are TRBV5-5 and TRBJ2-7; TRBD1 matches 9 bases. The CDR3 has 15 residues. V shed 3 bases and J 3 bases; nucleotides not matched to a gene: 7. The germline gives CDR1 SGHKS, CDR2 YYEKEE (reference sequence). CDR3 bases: TGTGCCAGCAGCTCTATCGGGACAGGGTTCTACGAGCAGTACTTC. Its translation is CASSSIGTGFYEQYF.

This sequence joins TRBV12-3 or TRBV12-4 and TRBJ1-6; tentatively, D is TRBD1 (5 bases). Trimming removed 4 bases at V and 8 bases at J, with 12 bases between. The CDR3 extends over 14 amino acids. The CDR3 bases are TGTGCCAGCAGTTCAGCAGGGACGTATTCACCCCTCCACTTT. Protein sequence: CASSSAGTYSPLHF.

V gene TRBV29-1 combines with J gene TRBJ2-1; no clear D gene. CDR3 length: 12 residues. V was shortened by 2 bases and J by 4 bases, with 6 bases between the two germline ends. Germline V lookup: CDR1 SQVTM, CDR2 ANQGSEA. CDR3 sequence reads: CSVETEYNEQFF. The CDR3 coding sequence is TGCAGCGTTGAAACAGAGTACAATGAGCAGTTCTTC.

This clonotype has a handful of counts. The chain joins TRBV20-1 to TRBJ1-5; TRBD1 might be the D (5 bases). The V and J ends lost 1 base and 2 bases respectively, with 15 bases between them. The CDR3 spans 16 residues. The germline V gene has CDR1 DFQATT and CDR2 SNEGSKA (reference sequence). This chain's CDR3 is CSARAGLGDRNQPQHF. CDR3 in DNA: TGCAGTGCTAGAGCGGGGCTGGGAGATCGCAATCAGCCCCAGCATTTT.

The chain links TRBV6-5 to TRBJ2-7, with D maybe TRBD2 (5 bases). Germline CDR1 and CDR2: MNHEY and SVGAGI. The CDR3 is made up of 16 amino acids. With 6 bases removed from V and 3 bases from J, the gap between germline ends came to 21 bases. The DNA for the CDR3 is TGTGCCAGCAGGTCCCTCTTCGGAGGTGTCAACTACGAGCAGTACTTC. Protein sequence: CASRSLFGGVNYEQYF.

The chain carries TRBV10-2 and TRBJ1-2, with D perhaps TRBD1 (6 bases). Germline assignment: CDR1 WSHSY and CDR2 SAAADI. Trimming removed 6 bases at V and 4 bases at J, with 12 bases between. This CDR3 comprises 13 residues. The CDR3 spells CASRTGSGYGYTF. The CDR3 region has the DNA TGCGCCAGCAGAACAGGGTCCGGCTATGGCTACACCTTC.

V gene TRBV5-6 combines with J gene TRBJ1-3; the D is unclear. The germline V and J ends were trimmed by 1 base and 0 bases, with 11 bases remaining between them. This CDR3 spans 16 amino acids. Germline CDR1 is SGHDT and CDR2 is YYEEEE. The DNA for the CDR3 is TGTGCCAGCAGCTTGAGGCAAGCGTACTCTGGAAACACCATATATTTT. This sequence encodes CASSLRQAYSGNTIYF.

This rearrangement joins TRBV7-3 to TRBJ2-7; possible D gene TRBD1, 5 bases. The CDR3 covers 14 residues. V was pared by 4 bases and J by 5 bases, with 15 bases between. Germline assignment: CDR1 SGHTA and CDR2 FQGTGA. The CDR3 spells CASSSGNIGHEQYF. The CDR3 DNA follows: TGTGCCAGCAGCTCAGGGAATATCGGGCACGAGCAGTACTTC.

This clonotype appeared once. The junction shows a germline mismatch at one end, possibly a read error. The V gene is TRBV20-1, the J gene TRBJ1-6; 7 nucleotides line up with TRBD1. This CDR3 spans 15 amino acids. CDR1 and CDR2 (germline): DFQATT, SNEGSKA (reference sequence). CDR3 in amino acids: CSAREVGQNNSPLHF. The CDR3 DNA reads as TGCAGTGCCAGAGAGGTGGGACAGAATAATTCACCCCTCCACTTT.

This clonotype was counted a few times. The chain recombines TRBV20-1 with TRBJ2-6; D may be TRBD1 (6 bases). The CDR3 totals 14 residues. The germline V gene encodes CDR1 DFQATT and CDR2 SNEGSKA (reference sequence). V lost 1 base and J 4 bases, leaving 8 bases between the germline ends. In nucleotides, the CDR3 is TGCAGTGCTAGAGCAGGGGCGGGGGCCAACGTCCTGACTTTC. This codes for CSARAGAGANVLTF.

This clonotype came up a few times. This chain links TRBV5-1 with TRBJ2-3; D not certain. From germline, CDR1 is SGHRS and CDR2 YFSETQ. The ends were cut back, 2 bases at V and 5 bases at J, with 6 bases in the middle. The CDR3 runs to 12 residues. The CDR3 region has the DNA TGCGCCAGCAGCTTTAATGGAGATACGCAGTATTTT. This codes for CASSFNGDTQYF.

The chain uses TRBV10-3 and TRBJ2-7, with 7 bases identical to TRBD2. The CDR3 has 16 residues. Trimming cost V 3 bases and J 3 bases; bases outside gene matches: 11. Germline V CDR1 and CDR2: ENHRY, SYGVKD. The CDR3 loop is CAISDLGAGRDYEQYF. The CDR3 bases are TGTGCCATCAGTGATCTCGGAGCGGGAAGAGACTACGAGCAGTACTTC.

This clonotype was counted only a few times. The CDR3 DNA reads as TGTGCCAGCAGCATCCAACAGGGGACCTGCACAGATACGCAGTATTTT. Amino acids: CASSIQQGTCTDTQYF. The rearrangement links TRBV7-4 to TRBJ2-3, with 7 bases identical to TRBD1. V lost 5 bases to trimming and J lost 1 base; unmatched junction nucleotides: 9. Germline V lookup: CDR1 SGHVT, CDR2 SQSDAQ. CDR3 length equals 16 residues.

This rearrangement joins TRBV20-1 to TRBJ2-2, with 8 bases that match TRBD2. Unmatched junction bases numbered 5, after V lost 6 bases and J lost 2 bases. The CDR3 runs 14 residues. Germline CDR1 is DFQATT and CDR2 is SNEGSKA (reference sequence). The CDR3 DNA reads TGCAGTGCGGTTCGGGAGGGTAACACCGGGGAGCTGTTTTTT. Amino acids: CSAVREGNTGELFF.

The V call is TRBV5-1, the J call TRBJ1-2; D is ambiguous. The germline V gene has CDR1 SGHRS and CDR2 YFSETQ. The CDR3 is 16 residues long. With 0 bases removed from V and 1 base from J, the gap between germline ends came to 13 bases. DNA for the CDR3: TGCGCCAGCAGCTTGGCCCCGGACTTGAGTAACTATGGCTACACCTTC. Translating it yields CASSLAPDLSNYGYTF.

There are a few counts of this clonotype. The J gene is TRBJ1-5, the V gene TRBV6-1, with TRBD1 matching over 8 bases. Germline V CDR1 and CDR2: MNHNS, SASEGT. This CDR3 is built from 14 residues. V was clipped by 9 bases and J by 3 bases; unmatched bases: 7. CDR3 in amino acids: CASGQGYPNQPQHF. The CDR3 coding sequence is TGTGCCAGTGGACAGGGATACCCCAATCAGCCCCAGCATTTT.

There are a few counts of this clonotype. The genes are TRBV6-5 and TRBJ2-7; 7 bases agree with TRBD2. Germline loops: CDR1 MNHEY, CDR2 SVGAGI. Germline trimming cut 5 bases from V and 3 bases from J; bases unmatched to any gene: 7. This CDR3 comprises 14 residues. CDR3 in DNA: TGTGCCAGCAGTGCCCAGCGGGACCTCTACGAGCAGTACTTC. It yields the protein CASSAQRDLYEQYF.

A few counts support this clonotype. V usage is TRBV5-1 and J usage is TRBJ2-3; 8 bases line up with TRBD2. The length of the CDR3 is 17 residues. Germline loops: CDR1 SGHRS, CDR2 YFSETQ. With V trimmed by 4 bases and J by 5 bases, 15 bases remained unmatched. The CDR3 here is CASSTPRAGVGGDTQYF. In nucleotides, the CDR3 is TGCGCCAGCAGCACGCCCCGAGCGGGAGTGGGTGGAGATACGCAGTATTTT.

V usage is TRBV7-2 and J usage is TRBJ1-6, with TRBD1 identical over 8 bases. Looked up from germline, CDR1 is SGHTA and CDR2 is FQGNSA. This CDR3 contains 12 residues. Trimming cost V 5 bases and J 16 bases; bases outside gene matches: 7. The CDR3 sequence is CASSQWTGPLHF. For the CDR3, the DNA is TGTGCCAGCAGCCAATGGACAGGGCCGCTCCACTTT.

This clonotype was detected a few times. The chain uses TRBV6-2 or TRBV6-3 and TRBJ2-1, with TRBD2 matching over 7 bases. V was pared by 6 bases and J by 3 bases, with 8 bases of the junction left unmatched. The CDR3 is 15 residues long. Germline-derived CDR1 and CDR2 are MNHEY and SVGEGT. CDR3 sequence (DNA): TGTGCCAGCAGCAACTATAGCGGGCGCTACAATGAGCAGTTCTTC. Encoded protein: CASSNYSGRYNEQFF.

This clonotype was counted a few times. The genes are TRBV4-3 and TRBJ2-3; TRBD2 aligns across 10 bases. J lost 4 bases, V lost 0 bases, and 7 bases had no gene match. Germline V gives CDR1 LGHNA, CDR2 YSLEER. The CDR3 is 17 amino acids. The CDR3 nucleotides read TGCGCCAGCAGCCAAGATCCCCTAGCGGGAGAGGCAGATACGCAGTATTTT. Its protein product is CASSQDPLAGEADTQYF.